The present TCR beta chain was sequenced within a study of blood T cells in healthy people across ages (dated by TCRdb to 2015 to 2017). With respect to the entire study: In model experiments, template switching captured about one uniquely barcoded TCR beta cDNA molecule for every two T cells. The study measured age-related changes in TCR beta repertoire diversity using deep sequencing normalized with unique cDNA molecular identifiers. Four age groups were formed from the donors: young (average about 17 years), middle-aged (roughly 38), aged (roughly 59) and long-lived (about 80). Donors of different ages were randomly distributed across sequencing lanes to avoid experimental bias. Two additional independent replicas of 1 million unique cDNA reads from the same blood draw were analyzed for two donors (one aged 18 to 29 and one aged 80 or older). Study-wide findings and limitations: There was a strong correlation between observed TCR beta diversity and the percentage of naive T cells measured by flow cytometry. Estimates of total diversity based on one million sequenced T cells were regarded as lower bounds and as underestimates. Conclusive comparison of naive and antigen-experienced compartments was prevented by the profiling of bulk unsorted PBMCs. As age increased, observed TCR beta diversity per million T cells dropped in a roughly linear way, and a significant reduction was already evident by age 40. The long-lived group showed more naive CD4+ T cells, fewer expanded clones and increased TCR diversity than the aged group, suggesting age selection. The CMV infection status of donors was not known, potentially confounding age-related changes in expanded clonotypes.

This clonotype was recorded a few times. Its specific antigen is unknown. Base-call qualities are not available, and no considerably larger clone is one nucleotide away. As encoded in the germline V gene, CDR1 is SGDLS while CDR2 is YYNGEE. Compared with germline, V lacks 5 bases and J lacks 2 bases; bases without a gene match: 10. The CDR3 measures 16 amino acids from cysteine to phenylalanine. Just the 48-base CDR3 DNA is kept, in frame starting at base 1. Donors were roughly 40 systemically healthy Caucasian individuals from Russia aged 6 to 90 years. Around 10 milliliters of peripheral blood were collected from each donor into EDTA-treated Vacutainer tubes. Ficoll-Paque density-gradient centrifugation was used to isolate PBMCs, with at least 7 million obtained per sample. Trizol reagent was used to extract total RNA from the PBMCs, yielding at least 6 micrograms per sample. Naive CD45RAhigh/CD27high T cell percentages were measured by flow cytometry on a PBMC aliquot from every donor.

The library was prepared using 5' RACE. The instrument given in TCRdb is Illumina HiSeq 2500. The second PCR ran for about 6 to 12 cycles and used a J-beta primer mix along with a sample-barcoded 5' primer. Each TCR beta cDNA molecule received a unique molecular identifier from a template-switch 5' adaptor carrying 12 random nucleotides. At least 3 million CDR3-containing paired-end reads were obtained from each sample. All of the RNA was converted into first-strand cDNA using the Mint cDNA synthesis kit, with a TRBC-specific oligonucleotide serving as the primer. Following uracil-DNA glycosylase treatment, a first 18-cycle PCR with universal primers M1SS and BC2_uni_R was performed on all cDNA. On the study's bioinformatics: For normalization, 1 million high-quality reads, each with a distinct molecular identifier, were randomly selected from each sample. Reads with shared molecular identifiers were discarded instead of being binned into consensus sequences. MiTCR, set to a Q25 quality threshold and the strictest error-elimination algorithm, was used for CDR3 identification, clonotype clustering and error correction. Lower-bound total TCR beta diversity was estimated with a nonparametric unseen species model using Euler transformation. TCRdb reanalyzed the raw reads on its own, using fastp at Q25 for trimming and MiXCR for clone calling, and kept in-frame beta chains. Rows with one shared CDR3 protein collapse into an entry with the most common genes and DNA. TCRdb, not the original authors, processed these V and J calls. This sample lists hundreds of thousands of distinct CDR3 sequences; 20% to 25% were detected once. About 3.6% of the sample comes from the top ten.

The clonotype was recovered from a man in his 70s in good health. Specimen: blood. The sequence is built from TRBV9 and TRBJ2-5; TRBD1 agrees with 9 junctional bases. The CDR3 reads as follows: CASSPRQGVNQETQYF. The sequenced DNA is TGTGCCAGCAGTCCCCGACAGGGGGTTAATCAAGAGACCCAGTACTTC.